This T cell receptor (beta chain) was sequenced during a study of shared clonotypes between healthy human individuals. Study-level background: Each donor's CD8 memory used one plate, CD8 naive two, each CD4 subset three.

About this clone: The antigen remains undetermined.

Trimming took 10 bases from V and 2 from J; bases not matched to a gene: 8. The CDR3 is 13 residues long. The germline CDR1 and CDR2 sequences are MNHEY and SMNVEV (reference sequence). Assay: immunoSEQ multiplex PCR; the TCRdb copy retains only in-frame clones and omits some. The sample shows under 1 million clones, approximately 92% of them seen only once. General study findings and limits: Naive CD4 clonotype sharing across a few donors was approximately 5.2%. Across subsets, estimated richness was generally greater for naive than for memory populations. Only blood was sampled; tissue repertoires likely differ.

In the naive CD8 group, cells lacked CD45RO and were positively selected for CCR7, so terminally differentiated effector memory CD45RA+ cells were left out. The rearrangement joins TRBV27 to TRBJ2-7; 7 nucleotides align to TRBD1. The receptor was isolated from a man aged 25 to 40 in good health. The sequencing input was naive CD8+ T cells sorted from blood. DNA of the CDR3: TGTGCCACAACCGGGACAGAAACCTACGAGCAGTACTTC. Residues: CATTGTETYEQYF.